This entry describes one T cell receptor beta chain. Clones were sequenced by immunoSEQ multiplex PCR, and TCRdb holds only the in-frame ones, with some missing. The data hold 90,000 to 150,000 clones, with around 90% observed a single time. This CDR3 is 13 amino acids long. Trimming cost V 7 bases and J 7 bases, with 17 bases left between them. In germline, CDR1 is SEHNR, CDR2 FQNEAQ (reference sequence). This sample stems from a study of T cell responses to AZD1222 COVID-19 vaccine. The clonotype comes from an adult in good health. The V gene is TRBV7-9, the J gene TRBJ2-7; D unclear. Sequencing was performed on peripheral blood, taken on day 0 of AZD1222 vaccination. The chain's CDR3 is CASTSGLGSEQYF. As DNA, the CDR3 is TGTGCCAGCACTTCGGGTCTAGGGTCAGAGCAGTACTTC.